Listed here are 13 T cell receptor beta chains from one sample, sequenced in a study of cytotoxic CD8 clonotypes in ibrutinib-treated CLL. Here immunoSEQ multiplex PCR was the method, and the copy in TCRdb shows in-frame clones only, minus some. The table lists more than 12,000 clones, less than 55% of them singletons. Sequenced here: PBMCs, sampled at a roughly 22-month disease-progression time point, from a patient treated with ibrutinib. These receptors originate from a human donor with chronic lymphocytic leukemia.

This chain joins TRBV25-1 and TRBJ2-1; no clear D. The ends were cut back, 2 bases at V and 9 bases at J, with 5 bases in the middle. Germline V lookup: CDR1 MGHDK, CDR2 SYGVNS. The CDR3 is 11 amino acids. DNA for the CDR3: TGTGCCAGCAGTGAAATGGGTGAGCAGTTCTTC. This gives the protein CASSEMGEQFF.

V gene TRBV11-2 combines with J gene TRBJ2-7; D could derive from TRBD1 or TRBD2 (5 bases each). Trimming pared 5 bases from V and 3 bases from J, leaving 20 bases between. The CDR3 contains 16 residues. Germline CDR1 reads SGHAT; CDR2 reads FQNNGV. CDR3 protein: CASSRRTGTAIYEQYF. The CDR3 nucleotides read TGTGCCAGCAGCCGACGAACCGGGACGGCTATCTACGAGCAGTACTTC.

The rearrangement links TRBV5-1 to TRBJ1-3; D is unclear. CDR3 length: 15 amino acids. Germline loops: CDR1 SGHRS, CDR2 YFSETQ. Trimming took 2 bases from V and 2 from J, leaving 11 bases between them. CDR3: CASSFEAATGNTIYF. CDR3 DNA sequence: TGCGCCAGCAGCTTTGAGGCCGCGACTGGAAACACCATATATTTT.

This chain uses TRBV5-4 with TRBJ1-3; TRBD1 matches 7 bases. This CDR3 comprises 17 residues. The junction had 10 bases not matched to a gene; V was cut back by 4 bases and J by 0 bases. Germline CDR1 SGHNT, CDR2 YYREEE (reference sequence). The CDR3 region is CASSRSQGVNSGNTIYF. The DNA of the CDR3 is TGTGCCAGCAGCAGATCCCAGGGGGTCAACTCTGGAAACACCATATATTTT.

The V gene is TRBV18, the J gene TRBJ1-1; 8 bases match TRBD1. Per germline, CDR1 KGHSH and CDR2 LQKENI. CDR3 length: 18 residues. V gave up 1 base and J gave up 0 bases; unmatched junction bases: 10. CDR3 in DNA: TGTGCCAGCTCACCACTGTCTGCAGGGGGCACCGTGAACACTGAAGCTTTCTTT. It translates to CASSPLSAGGTVNTEAFF.

On this clone itself: A much larger clone differs from this one at a single base, so this may be a read error. J is TRBJ1-2 and V is TRBV19; D is perhaps TRBD1 (5 bases). The V end was cut by 1 base, the J end by 4 bases, with 7 bases between. The CDR3 sequence is 13 residues long. CDR1 and CDR2 (germline): LNHDA, SQIVND (reference sequence). CDR3 DNA sequence: TGTGCCAGTAGTATAGGGGACCTCTATGGCTACACCTTC. It specifies CASSIGDLYGYTF.

In its sample, this clone is medium-sized. The chain uses TRBV11-2 and TRBJ2-7; perhaps TRBD2 as D (5 bases). Germline loops: CDR1 SGHAT, CDR2 FQNNGV. The V end lost 3 bases, the J end lost 5 bases, and 11 bases lay between the germline ends. This CDR3 spans 13 amino acids. The CDR3 region is CASSFGVRNEQYF. For the CDR3, the DNA is TGTGCCAGCAGCTTCGGGGTGAGGAACGAGCAGTACTTC.

This rearrangement joins TRBV4-1 to TRBJ2-1; weak D call: TRBD2 (6 bases). Per germline, CDR1 MGHRA and CDR2 YSYEKL. The CDR3 contains 16 residues. The germline V and J ends were trimmed by 4 bases and 4 bases, with 17 bases remaining between them. The CDR3 bases are TGCGCCAGCAGCCGCGACGGGGACTTTGAGTACAATGAGCAGTTCTTC. It specifies CASSRDGDFEYNEQFF.

The chain is built from TRBV7-6 and TRBJ2-3; D gene ambiguous. This CDR3 contains 12 residues. Trimming took 4 bases from V and 10 from J, leaving 12 bases between them. The germline CDR1 and CDR2 sequences are SGHVS and FNYEAQ. DNA of the CDR3: TGTGCCAGCAGCTCCTCGGGCCCGGCGCAGTATTTT. As protein: CASSSSGPAQYF.

The genes are TRBV4-1 and TRBJ2-4, with D unclear. The CDR3 is 12 residues long. Looked up from germline, CDR1 is MGHRA and CDR2 is YSYEKL. Trimming removed 4 bases at V and 7 bases at J, with 8 bases between. The CDR3 nucleotides are TGCGCCAGCAGCCTGGGCGCCAACATTCAGTACTTC. It specifies CASSLGANIQYF.

The chain uses TRBV29-1 and TRBJ2-5; D is possibly TRBD1 or TRBD2 (5 bases each). The CDR3 runs to 13 residues. V was cut by 0 bases and J by 5 bases, with 10 bases left in between. Germline CDR1 reads SQVTM; CDR2 reads ANQGSEA. The CDR3 loop is CSVEDEGRETQYF. CDR3 DNA sequence: TGCAGCGTTGAAGATGAGGGGCGGGAGACCCAGTACTTC.

The chain recombines TRBV9 with TRBJ1-1; no reliable D call. Germline values: CDR1 SGDLS, CDR2 YYNGEE. The CDR3 length is 17 residues. V was pared by 0 bases and J by 1 base, with 16 bases between. CDR3 DNA sequence: TGTGCCAGCAGCGTAGCTACGGGTTCACGGAGGAACACTGAAGCTTTCTTT. Amino acids: CASSVATGSRRNTEAFF.

Points on this clone: Other DNA sequences of this sample code for an identical CDR3. The chain links TRBV7-6 to TRBJ1-5; 11 positions agree with TRBD1. Germline V gene sequence: CDR1 SGHVS, CDR2 FNYEAQ. The CDR3 loop spans 15 amino acids. With V trimmed by 5 bases and J by 5 bases, 5 bases remained unmatched. The CDR3: CASSLGQGAYQPQHF. DNA of the CDR3: TGTGCCAGCAGCCTAGGACAGGGGGCTTATCAGCCCCAGCATTTT.